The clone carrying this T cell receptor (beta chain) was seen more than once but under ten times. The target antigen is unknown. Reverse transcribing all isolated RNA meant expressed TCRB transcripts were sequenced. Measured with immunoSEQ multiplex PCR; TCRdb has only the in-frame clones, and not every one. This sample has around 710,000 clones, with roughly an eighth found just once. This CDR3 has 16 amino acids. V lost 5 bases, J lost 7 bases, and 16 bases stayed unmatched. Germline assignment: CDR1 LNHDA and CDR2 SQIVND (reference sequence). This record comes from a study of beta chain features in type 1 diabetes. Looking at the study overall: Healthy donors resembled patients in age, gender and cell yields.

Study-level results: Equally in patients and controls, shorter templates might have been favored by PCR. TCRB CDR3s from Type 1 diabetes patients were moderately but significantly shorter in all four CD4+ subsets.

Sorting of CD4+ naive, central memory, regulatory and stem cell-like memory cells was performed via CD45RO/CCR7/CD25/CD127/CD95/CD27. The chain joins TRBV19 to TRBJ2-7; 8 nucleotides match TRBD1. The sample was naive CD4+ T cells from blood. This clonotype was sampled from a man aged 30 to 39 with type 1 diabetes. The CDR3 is CASSPRGQVNRREQYF. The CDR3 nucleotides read TGTGCCAGTAGTCCACGGGGACAGGTAAACCGGAGAGAGCAGTACTTC.